A single sample is the source of the 27 T cell receptor beta chains below, sequenced in a study of T-cell memory formation after mild COVID-19. Each CDR3 protein gets one entry after TCRdb re-called the 5' RACE reads with MiXCR. This sample carries about 50,000 distinct CDR3 sequences, 9.3% of them seen once, and the ten largest clones take 12%. The sequenced material came from PBMCs or a T cell subset sorted from them (not recorded which). Receptors were obtained from an adult woman who had mild COVID-19 (a few samples of this study predate the infection). Cell type and time point are not known.

This clonotype was found a few times. The chain employs TRBV7-8 and TRBJ1-6; TRBD1 is a possible D gene (5 bases). Germline V CDR1 and CDR2: SGHVS, FQNEAQ. V lost 5 bases to trimming and J lost 4 bases, with 15 bases between them. There are 16 residues in the CDR3. CDR3: CASSPAPGGYNSPLHF. CDR3 coding DNA: TGTGCCAGCAGCCCAGCCCCGGGGGGATATAATTCACCCCTCCACTTT.

This chain joins TRBV30 and TRBJ1-5; D is unresolved. Germline V gene data show CDR1 as GTSNPN and CDR2 as SVGIG (reference sequence). V was shortened by 0 bases and J by 4 bases, with 7 bases between the two germline ends. The CDR3 totals 13 residues. This chain's CDR3 is CAWSVRENQPQHF. CDR3 in DNA: TGTGCCTGGAGTGTCCGGGAAAATCAGCCCCAGCATTTT.

This clonotype was observed a handful of times. J is TRBJ1-1 and V is TRBV30; 7 bases are shared with TRBD1. V was clipped by 4 bases and J by 1 base; unmatched bases: 0. There are 12 residues in the CDR3. Germline lookup yields CDR1 GTSNPN and CDR2 SVGIG (reference sequence). CDR3 amino acids: CAWTGGNTEAFF. CDR3 DNA sequence: TGTGCCTGGACAGGGGGGAACACTGAAGCTTTCTTT. The whole variable domain, filled in from reference TRBV30 and TRBJ1-1, reads SQTIHQWPATLVQPVGSPLSLECTVEGTSNPNLYWYRQAAGRGLQLLFYSVGIGQISSEVPQNLSASRPQDRQFILSSKKLLLSDSGFYLCAWTGGNTEAFFGQGTRLTVV.

This clonotype was found many times. The J gene is TRBJ2-2, the V gene TRBV27; D is perhaps TRBD1 or TRBD2 (5 bases each). CDR3 length: 16 residues. With 5 bases removed from V and 4 bases from J, the gap between germline ends came to 17 bases. The germline V gene has CDR1 MNHEY and CDR2 SMNVEV (reference sequence). Written as DNA, the CDR3 is TGTGCCAGCAGTCCAAAGGGACCCGGAGCCACCGGGGAGCTGTTTTTT. Translation gives CASSPKGPGATGELFF.

The chain is built from TRBV6-6 and TRBJ2-7, with TRBD2 identical over 9 bases. The CDR3 runs to 16 residues. The V segment lost 5 bases and the J segment 0 bases; nucleotides outside the gene matches: 8. CDR1 and CDR2 (germline): MNHNY, SVGAGI (reference sequence). Here the CDR3 reads CASSDPGLAYSYEQYF. CDR3 nucleotide sequence: TGTGCCAGCAGTGATCCGGGACTAGCATACTCCTACGAGCAGTACTTC.

A few counts support this clonotype. The genes are TRBV3-1 and TRBJ1-4; TRBD1 matches at 7 bases. CDR1 and CDR2 from the germline V gene are LGHDT and YNNKEL (reference sequence). The CDR3 has 15 amino acids. The V and J ends lost 3 bases and 5 bases, in that order; junction bases with no gene match: 6. In DNA, the CDR3 is TGTGCCAGCAGCCACCTGGACAGGAAAAATGAAAAACTGTTTTTT. Amino acid sequence: CASSHLDRKNEKLFF.

This clonotype was recorded at least ten times. This sequence joins TRBV7-2 and TRBJ2-7, with 10 bases matching TRBD2. Losses at the gene ends were 3 bases for V and 1 base for J; bases not matched to a gene: 3. Per the germline V gene, CDR1 is SGHTA and CDR2 is FQGNSA. CDR3 size: 15 residues. The CDR3 region has the DNA TGTGCCAGCAGCTTTAGCGGGGGGAAATCCTACGAGCAGTACTTC. Its translation is CASSFSGGKSYEQYF.

For this clonotype: A much more abundant neighbour one base away suggests this may be a read error. The gene calls are TRBV5-1 and TRBJ2-7; TRBD2 matches 10 bases. The V segment lost 4 bases and the J segment 7 bases; nucleotides outside the gene matches: 14. Per germline, CDR1 SGHRS and CDR2 YFSETQ. The CDR3 spans 16 residues. DNA of the CDR3: TGCGCCAGCAGCCCCGTAAGCGGGGGGGCTTGGCGGGAGCAGTACTTC. Translating gives CASSPVSGGAWREQYF.

In this sample, this clonotype turned up a few times. The rearrangement links TRBV20-1 to TRBJ1-1; D is unclear. Germline CDR1 is DFQATT and CDR2 is SNEGSKA (reference sequence). V shed 0 bases and J shed 3 bases, with 17 bases lying between them. The CDR3 length is 16 residues. The CDR3 nucleotides read TGCAGTGCTAGAGATCGGTACCGGGCTGGAGACACTGAAGCTTTCTTT. Its protein is CSARDRYRAGDTEAFF.

The chain employs TRBV20-1 and TRBJ2-1, with D maybe TRBD1 (5 bases). The CDR3 consists of 12 residues. CDR1 and CDR2 (germline): DFQATT, SNEGSKA (reference sequence). The germline V and J ends were trimmed by 6 bases and 7 bases, with 13 bases remaining between them. The CDR3 loop reads CSATIQANEQFF. CDR3 DNA sequence: TGCAGTGCAACGATACAGGCAAATGAGCAGTTCTTC.

The chain joins TRBV12-3 or TRBV12-4 to TRBJ1-2; D is uncertain. V shed 4 bases and J shed 5 bases, with 11 bases lying between them. The CDR3 is made up of 13 amino acids. In DNA form, the CDR3 reads TGTGCCAGCAGTTCCACGGGCGAATATGGCTACACCTTC. It yields the protein CASSSTGEYGYTF.

This clonotype has only a few counts. This chain connects TRBV15 to TRBJ2-5, with 8 bases aligning to TRBD1. The germline CDR1 and CDR2 sequences are LNHNV and YYDKDF (reference sequence). Trimming cost V 1 base and J 5 bases; bases outside gene matches: 0. This CDR3 comprises 13 residues. CDR3 coding DNA: TGTGCCACCAGCAGAGGGGACAGGGAGACCCAGTACTTC. Its translation is CATSRGDRETQYF.

Only a few counts were recorded for this clonotype. J is TRBJ2-2 and V is TRBV7-3; TRBD2 matches at 9 bases. This CDR3 region has 15 residues. Unmatched junction bases numbered 8, after V lost 4 bases and J lost 8 bases. Germline CDR1 reads SGHTA; CDR2 reads FQGTGA. The CDR3 DNA sequence: TGTGCCAGCAGCTATAGCGGGAGCCTCGTTGGGGAGCTGTTTTTT. Protein product: CASSYSGSLVGELFF.

This clonotype was counted between two and nine times. J is TRBJ1-2 and V is TRBV19; D is undetermined. V lost 10 bases, J lost 6 bases, and 9 bases lay in between. The CDR3 length is 10 residues. Germline CDR1 reads LNHDA; CDR2 reads SQIVND (reference sequence). The CDR3 DNA reads TGTGCCACCGTGGAGGATGGCTACACCTTC. This translates into CATVEDGYTF.

This clonotype has a count of ten or more. The chain carries TRBV12-3 or TRBV12-4 and TRBJ2-2; D is unclear. Trimming stripped 6 bases from V and 6 bases from J, with 14 bases between. CDR3 length: 14 residues. CDR3 nucleotide sequence: TGTGCCAGCAGGCCCGGAGTGAGCGCCGGGGAGCTGTTTTTT. Its translation: CASRPGVSAGELFF.

The genes are TRBV20-1 and TRBJ2-3; D is uncertain. The CDR3 covers 14 residues. Germline CDR1 reads DFQATT; CDR2 reads SNEGSKA (reference sequence). The V end lost 6 bases, the J end lost 1 base, and 14 bases lay between the germline ends. The CDR3 nucleotides read TGCAGTGCCCGAAGGCAGCCTGGCACAGATACGCAGTATTTT. Amino acid sequence: CSARRQPGTDTQYF.

In its sample, this clonotype was seen a few times. The chain uses TRBV6-1 and TRBJ1-6; D uncertain. Trimming pared 0 bases from V and 0 bases from J, leaving 6 bases between. CDR3 length equals 16 residues. CDR1 and CDR2 (germline): MNHNS, SASEGT. CDR3 residues: CASSEASSSYNSPLHF. The DNA of the CDR3 is TGTGCCAGCAGTGAAGCATCTAGCTCCTATAATTCACCCCTCCACTTT.

Ten or more counts support this clonotype. The chain employs TRBV20-1 and TRBJ2-7, with a tentative D call TRBD1 (6 bases). The CDR3 sequence is 11 residues long. Germline loops: CDR1 DFQATT, CDR2 SNEGSKA (reference sequence). Trimming pared 6 bases from V and 4 bases from J, leaving 10 bases between. The DNA for the CDR3 is TGCAGTGCGATGCAGGGGTACGAGCAGTACTTC. This codes for CSAMQGYEQYF.

V usage is TRBV5-1 and J usage is TRBJ1-1, with unresolved D. Trimming took 4 bases from V and 8 from J, leaving 18 bases between them. Germline-derived CDR1 and CDR2 are SGHRS and YFSETQ. This CDR3 has 14 amino acids. CDR3 bases: TGCGCCAGCAGCATCTCCGGGAGGGTGCAAGAAGCTTTCTTT. Its protein is CASSISGRVQEAFF.

This clonotype came up a few times. The chain is built from TRBV19 and TRBJ1-2; TRBD1 is a possible D gene (5 bases). This CDR3 is 15 amino acids long. The V end was cut by 4 bases, the J end by 2 bases, with 14 bases between. Germline V gives CDR1 LNHDA, CDR2 SQIVND (reference sequence). CDR3 coding DNA: TGTGCCAGTAGTACCGACAGACGTGCAAACTATGGCTACACCTTC. Encoded protein: CASSTDRRANYGYTF.

This clonotype was counted many times. The chain is built from TRBV4-3 and TRBJ1-5; 7 bases match TRBD1. Germline V lookup: CDR1 LGHNA, CDR2 YSLEER. This CDR3 region has 16 residues. V dropped 0 bases and J dropped 5; count of bases not matched to a gene: 7. This CDR3 reads CASSQDLGQRYQPQHF. In DNA, the CDR3 is TGCGCCAGCAGCCAAGATTTGGGACAGAGATATCAGCCCCAGCATTTT.

On this clonotype: Sequence at one end of the junction differs from germline and may be a read error. This chain uses TRBV6-6 with TRBJ1-4, with 7 bases matching TRBD1. The CDR3 is 18 residues long. CDR1 MNHNY and CDR2 SVGAGI come from the germline V gene (reference sequence). The DNA for the CDR3 is TGTGCCAGCAGTCACTCCCTACAGGGGACAGCAACTAATGAAAAACTGTTTTTT. Translating it yields CASSHSLQGTATNEKLFF.

The chain recombines TRBV5-6 with TRBJ2-3, with D tentatively TRBD1 (6 bases). The CDR3 consists of 14 residues. The germline gives CDR1 SGHDT, CDR2 YYEEEE. V lost 4 bases to trimming and J lost 6 bases, with 15 bases between them. The CDR3 region has the DNA TGTGCCAGCAGCCTAAACAGGGTAGCGGATACGCAGTATTTT. Encoded protein: CASSLNRVADTQYF.

This clonotype was seen only a few times. The chain uses TRBV6-2 or TRBV6-3 and TRBJ2-7; D is perhaps TRBD1 (5 bases). Germline-derived CDR1 and CDR2 are MNHEY and SVGEGT. The germline V and J ends were trimmed by 10 bases and 2 bases, with 24 bases remaining between them. The CDR3 totals 16 residues. Written as DNA, the CDR3 is TGTGCCACCTCCAGATCTTTCTCGACAGCTACCTACGAGCAGTACTTC. This translates into CATSRSFSTATYEQYF.

This clonotype was recorded many times. The CDR3 reads CASRRTSGVQETQYF. CDR3 bases: TGTGCCAGCAGAAGAACTAGCGGGGTACAAGAGACCCAGTACTTC. The rearrangement joins TRBV6-1 to TRBJ2-5; 10 bases are shared with TRBD2. Germline V gene data show CDR1 as MNHNS and CDR2 as SASEGT. The V and J ends lost 6 bases and 2 bases, in that order; junction bases with no gene match: 6. The CDR3 runs 15 residues.

This clonotype turned up a few times. The chain uses TRBV20-1 and TRBJ2-1; D gene uncertain. The CDR3 extends over 13 amino acids. CDR1 is DFQATT, CDR2 SNEGSKA, per germline (reference sequence). The V and J ends lost 3 bases and 2 bases respectively, with 8 bases between them. The CDR3 nucleotides are TGCAGTGCTAGGACGGTAACCTACAATGAGCAGTTCTTC. This codes for CSARTVTYNEQFF.

This clonotype turned up a few times. V is TRBV5-1 and J is TRBJ2-3; 8 nucleotides line up with TRBD2. This CDR3 comprises 16 residues. The germline V gene has CDR1 SGHRS and CDR2 YFSETQ. V shed 4 bases and J 0 bases; nucleotides not matched to a gene: 7. Written as DNA, the CDR3 is TGCGCCAGCAGCCCGAGGACTAGCACTAGCACAGATACGCAGTATTTT. This encodes CASSPRTSTSTDTQYF.